Listed here are 15 T cell receptor beta chains from one sample, sequenced in a study of a mutant IDH1 vaccine in newly diagnosed glioma. The repertoire was sequenced with immunoSEQ multiplex PCR; TCRdb's copy has only in-frame clones and lacks some. Among tens of thousands of clones listed, roughly 76% were seen once. Documented time point: week 5, during vaccination. Doses consisted of 300 ug of mutant IDH1 20-mer peptide each, paired with topical imiquimod. For these TCRs, the target antigens are not known. Sequencing used PBMCs, obtained from a glioma patient whose treatment included an IDH1 peptide vaccine. All receptors derive from a man in his fifties with glioma.

The gene calls are TRBV2 and TRBJ2-1; D not resolved. This CDR3 spans 15 amino acids. Per the germline V gene, CDR1 is SNHLY and CDR2 is FYNNEI. Trimming shortened V by 3 bases and J by 3 bases, and 12 bases separated the two germline ends. CDR3 nucleotide sequence: TGTGCCAGCAGTGAGACCCCTAATAACTACAATGAGCAGTTCTTC. It translates to CASSETPNNYNEQFF.

This clone was counted a single time. V gene TRBV19 combines with J gene TRBJ2-5; D not certain. This CDR3 comprises 15 residues. CDR1 is LNHDA, CDR2 SQIVND, per germline (reference sequence). Trimming removed 3 bases from V and 5 bases from J, with 16 bases in between. CDR3 sequence (DNA): TGTGCCAGTAGTATGTCGGACGGATCTGCGGAGACCCAGTACTTC. This gives the protein CASSMSDGSAETQYF.

This clone was counted once. The chain is built from TRBV4-1 and TRBJ2-3; 12 nucleotides line up with TRBD1. This CDR3 has 17 amino acids. CDR1 is MGHRA, CDR2 YSYEKL, per germline. V trimming: 3 bases; J trimming: 4 bases; junction bases outside the gene matches: 8. Here the CDR3 DNA reads TGCGCCAGCAGCCAGGTCGCCGGGACAGGGGGCGCAGATACGCAGTATTTT. It translates to CASSQVAGTGGADTQYF.

This clone was counted a few times. The V and J genes are TRBV5-1 and TRBJ1-1; weak D call: TRBD1 (5 bases). This CDR3 region has 15 residues. With 4 bases removed from V and 6 bases from J, the gap between germline ends came to 19 bases. Germline V gene data show CDR1 as SGHRS and CDR2 as YFSETQ. For the CDR3, the DNA is TGCGCCAGCAGCACAAAGGACACCTGGGGGGCTGAAGCTTTCTTT. Its protein is CASSTKDTWGAEAFF.

The gene calls are TRBV28 and TRBJ1-3; D gene unclear. Trimming pared 1 base from V and 4 bases from J, leaving 11 bases between. The germline CDR1 and CDR2 sequences are MDHEN and SYDVKM. This CDR3 is 15 amino acids long. The CDR3 DNA sequence: TGTGCCAGCAGTTTATCTGCCGTGCAGGGAAACACCATATATTTT. Its protein is CASSLSAVQGNTIYF. Looking up the rest from reference TRBV28 and TRBJ1-3 gives the full variable domain: DVKVTQSSRYLVKRTGEKVFLECVQDMDHENMFWYRQDPGLGLRLIYFSYDVKMKEKGDIPEGYSVSREKKERFSLILESASTNQTSMYLCASSLSAVQGNTIYFGEGSWLTVV.

The chain combines TRBV18 with TRBJ1-5; D might be TRBD1 (6 bases). Germline values: CDR1 KGHSH, CDR2 LQKENI. The CDR3 covers 13 residues. Trimming shortened V by 2 bases and J by 6 bases, and 8 bases separated the two germline ends. CDR3 amino acids: CASSPEGGQPQHF. For the CDR3, the DNA is TGTGCCAGCTCACCAGAGGGGGGTCAGCCCCAGCATTTT.

Only one count was recorded for this clone. V usage is TRBV19 and J usage is TRBJ2-3; the D call may be TRBD1 or TRBD2 (5 bases each). CDR1 is LNHDA, CDR2 SQIVND, per germline (reference sequence). The CDR3 runs 17 residues. Between the trimmed V and J ends, which lost 3 bases and 1 base, there was a span of 17 bases. CDR3 amino acids: CASSIGMGVGGTDTQYF. The DNA for the CDR3 is TGTGCCAGTAGTATCGGAATGGGGGTGGGGGGCACAGATACGCAGTATTTT.

The J gene is TRBJ1-4, the V gene TRBV2; 8 bases are a match to TRBD1. Looked up from germline, CDR1 is SNHLY and CDR2 is FYNNEI. The V segment lost 5 bases and the J segment 6 bases; nucleotides outside the gene matches: 11. CDR3 length: 16 amino acids. The CDR3 DNA follows: TGTGCCAGCAGTCTGCCCAGGGGGCCGGATTATGAAAAACTGTTTTTT. Translated: CASSLPRGPDYEKLFF.

The J gene is TRBJ1-5, the V gene TRBV18; TRBD1 matches 7 bases. Germline values: CDR1 KGHSH, CDR2 LQKENI. The V segment lost 3 bases and the J segment 4 bases; nucleotides outside the gene matches: 9. The length of the CDR3 is 16 residues. The CDR3 protein is CASSPFRGQANQPQHF. The CDR3 nucleotides read TGTGCCAGCTCACCTTTCCGAGGACAGGCTAATCAGCCCCAGCATTTT.

The chain recombines TRBV5-4 with TRBJ2-2; no clear D gene. The length of the CDR3 is 13 residues. CDR1 SGHNT and CDR2 YYREEE come from the germline V gene (reference sequence). The ends were cut back, 4 bases at V and 2 bases at J, with 6 bases in the middle. CDR3 region: CASSLANTGELFF. CDR3 nucleotides: TGTGCCAGCAGCCTCGCTAACACCGGGGAGCTGTTTTTT.

This rearrangement joins TRBV6-6 to TRBJ2-1; maybe TRBD2 (6 bases). The CDR3 is 15 amino acids. V lost 4 bases to trimming and J lost 5 bases, with 15 bases between them. In germline, CDR1 is MNHNY, CDR2 SVGAGI (reference sequence). Here the CDR3 reads CASSSDGRRNNEQFF. The CDR3 region has the DNA TGTGCCAGCAGTTCCGACGGGAGAAGGAACAATGAGCAGTTCTTC.

The chain carries TRBV6-5 and TRBJ2-5; 7 positions agree with TRBD1. Germline-derived CDR1 and CDR2 are MNHEY and SVGAGI. There are 15 residues in the CDR3. V lost 7 bases and J lost 1; bases outside the gene matches: 9. CDR3 in amino acids: CASIPTWDSQETQYF. The DNA for the CDR3 is TGTGCCAGCATACCCACATGGGACAGCCAAGAGACCCAGTACTTC.

The gene calls are TRBV7-2 and TRBJ1-4; weak D call: TRBD1 (6 bases). Per the germline V gene, CDR1 is SGHTA and CDR2 is FQGNSA. The germline V and J ends were trimmed by 4 bases and 7 bases, with 13 bases remaining between them. CDR3 length: 14 amino acids. CDR3 sequence reads: CASSSQGLGEKLFF. CDR3 nucleotide sequence: TGTGCCAGCAGCTCCCAGGGGTTAGGTGAAAAACTGTTTTTT.

V gene TRBV6-5 combines with J gene TRBJ2-3; a possible D gene is TRBD1 (6 bases). Trimming cost V 6 bases and J 0 bases, with 7 bases left between them. The CDR3 extends over 13 amino acids. Germline CDR1 is MNHEY and CDR2 is SVGAGI. The CDR3 bases are TGTGCCAGCAGACAGGGAAGCACAGATACGCAGTATTTT. Translation gives CASRQGSTDTQYF.

This clone appeared a few times. This sequence joins TRBV4-1 and TRBJ1-1, with a possible D match to TRBD1 (5 bases). Germline-derived CDR1 and CDR2 are MGHRA and YSYEKL. V was cut by 2 bases and J by 8 bases, with 12 bases left in between. CDR3 size: 13 residues. CDR3 sequence reads: CASSQWRGEEAFF. The CDR3 DNA reads TGCGCCAGCAGCCAATGGAGGGGCGAAGAAGCTTTCTTT.